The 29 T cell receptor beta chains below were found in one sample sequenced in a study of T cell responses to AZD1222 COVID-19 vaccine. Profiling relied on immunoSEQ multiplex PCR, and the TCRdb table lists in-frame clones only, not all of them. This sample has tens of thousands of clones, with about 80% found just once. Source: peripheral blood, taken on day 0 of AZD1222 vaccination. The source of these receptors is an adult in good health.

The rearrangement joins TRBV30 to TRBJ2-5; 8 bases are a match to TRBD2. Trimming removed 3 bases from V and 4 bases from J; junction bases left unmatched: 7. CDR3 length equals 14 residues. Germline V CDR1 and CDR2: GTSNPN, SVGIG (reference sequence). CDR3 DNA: TGTGCCTGGAGGTCTAGCGGGCGTATAGAGACCCAGTACTTC. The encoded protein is CAWRSSGRIETQYF.

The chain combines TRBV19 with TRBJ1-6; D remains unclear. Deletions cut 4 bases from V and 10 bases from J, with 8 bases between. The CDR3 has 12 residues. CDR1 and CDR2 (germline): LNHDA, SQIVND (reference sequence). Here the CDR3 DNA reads TGTGCCAGTAGTACCAGAGGCTCACCCCTCCACTTT. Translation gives CASSTRGSPLHF. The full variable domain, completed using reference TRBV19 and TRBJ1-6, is DGGITQSPKYLFRKEGQNVTLSCEQNLNHDAMYWYRQDPGQGLRLIYYSQIVNDFQKGDIAEGYSVSREKKESFPLTVTSAQKNPTAFYLCASSTRGSPLHFGNGTRLTVT.

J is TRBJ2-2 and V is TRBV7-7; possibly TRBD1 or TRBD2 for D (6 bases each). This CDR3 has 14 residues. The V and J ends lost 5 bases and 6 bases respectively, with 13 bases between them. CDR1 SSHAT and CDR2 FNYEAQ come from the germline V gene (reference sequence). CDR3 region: CASSMGGASGELFF. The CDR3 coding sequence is TGTGCCAGCAGCATGGGGGGCGCGTCCGGGGAGCTGTTTTTT.

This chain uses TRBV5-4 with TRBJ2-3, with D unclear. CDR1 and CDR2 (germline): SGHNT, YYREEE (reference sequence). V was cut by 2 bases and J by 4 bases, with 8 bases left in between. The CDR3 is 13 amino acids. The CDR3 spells CASSLSAADTQYF. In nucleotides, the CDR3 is TGTGCCAGCAGCTTAAGTGCAGCAGATACGCAGTATTTT.

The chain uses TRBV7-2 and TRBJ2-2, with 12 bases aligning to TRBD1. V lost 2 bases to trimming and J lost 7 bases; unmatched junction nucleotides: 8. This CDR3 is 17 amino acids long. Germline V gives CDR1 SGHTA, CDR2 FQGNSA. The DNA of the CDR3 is TGTGCCAGCAGCTTATCCCGGGACAGGGGGCAGAACGGGGAGCTGTTTTTT. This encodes CASSLSRDRGQNGELFF.

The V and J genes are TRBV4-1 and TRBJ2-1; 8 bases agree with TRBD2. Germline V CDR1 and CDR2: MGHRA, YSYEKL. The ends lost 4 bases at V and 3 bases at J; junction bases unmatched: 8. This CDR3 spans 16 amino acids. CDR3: CASSPHRRGVYNEQFF. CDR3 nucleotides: TGCGCCAGCAGCCCGCACCGGCGGGGGGTCTACAATGAGCAGTTCTTC.

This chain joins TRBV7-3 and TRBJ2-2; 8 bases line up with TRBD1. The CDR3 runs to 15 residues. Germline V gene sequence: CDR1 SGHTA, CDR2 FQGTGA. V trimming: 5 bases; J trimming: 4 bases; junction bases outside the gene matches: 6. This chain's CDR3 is CASSPRTGGTGELFF. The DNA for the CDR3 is TGTGCCAGCAGCCCACGAACAGGGGGCACCGGGGAGCTGTTTTTT.

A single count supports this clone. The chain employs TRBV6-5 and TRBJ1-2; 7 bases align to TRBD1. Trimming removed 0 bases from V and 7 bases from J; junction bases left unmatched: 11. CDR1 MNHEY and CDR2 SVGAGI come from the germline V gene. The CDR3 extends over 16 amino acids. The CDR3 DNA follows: TGTGCCAGCAGTTACTCGGGACAGCCTCTGGTATCTGGCTACACCTTC. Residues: CASSYSGQPLVSGYTF.

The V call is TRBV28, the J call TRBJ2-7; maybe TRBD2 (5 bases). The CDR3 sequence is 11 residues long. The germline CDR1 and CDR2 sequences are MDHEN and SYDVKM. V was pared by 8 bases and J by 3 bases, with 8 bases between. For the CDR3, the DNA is TGTGCCAGCGGTAGCGTCTACGAGCAGTACTTC. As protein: CASGSVYEQYF.

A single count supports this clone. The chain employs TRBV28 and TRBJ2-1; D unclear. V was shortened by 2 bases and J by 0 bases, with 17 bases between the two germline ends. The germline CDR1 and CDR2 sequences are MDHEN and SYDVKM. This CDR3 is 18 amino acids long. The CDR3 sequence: CASSLNNLILSSYNEQFF. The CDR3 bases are TGTGCCAGCAGTTTAAATAATTTAATCCTGAGCTCCTACAATGAGCAGTTCTTC.

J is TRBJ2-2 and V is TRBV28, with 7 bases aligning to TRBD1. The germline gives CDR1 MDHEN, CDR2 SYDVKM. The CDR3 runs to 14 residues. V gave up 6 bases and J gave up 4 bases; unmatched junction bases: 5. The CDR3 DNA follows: TGTGCCAGCAGCCAACAGGGGCGCACCGGGGAGCTGTTTTTT. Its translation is CASSQQGRTGELFF.

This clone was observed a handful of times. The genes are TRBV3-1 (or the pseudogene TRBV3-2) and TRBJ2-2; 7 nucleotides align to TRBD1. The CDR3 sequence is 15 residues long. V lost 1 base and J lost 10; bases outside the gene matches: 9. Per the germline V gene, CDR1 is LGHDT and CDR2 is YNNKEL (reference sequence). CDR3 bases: TGTGCCAGCAGCCAAGGGGCAGGGGGACCGACGGAGCTGTTTTTT. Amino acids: CASSQGAGGPTELFF.

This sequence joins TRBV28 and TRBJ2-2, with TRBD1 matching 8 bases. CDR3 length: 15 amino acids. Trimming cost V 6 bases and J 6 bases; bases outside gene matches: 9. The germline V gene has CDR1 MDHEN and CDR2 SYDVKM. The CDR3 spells CASSPAGQAPGELFF. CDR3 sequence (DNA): TGTGCCAGCAGCCCCGCGGGACAGGCCCCCGGGGAGCTGTTTTTT. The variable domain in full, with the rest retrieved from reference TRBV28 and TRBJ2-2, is DVKVTQSSRYLVKRTGEKVFLECVQDMDHENMFWYRQDPGLGLRLIYFSYDVKMKEKGDIPEGYSVSREKKERFSLILESASTNQTSMYLCASSPAGQAPGELFFGEGSRLTVL.

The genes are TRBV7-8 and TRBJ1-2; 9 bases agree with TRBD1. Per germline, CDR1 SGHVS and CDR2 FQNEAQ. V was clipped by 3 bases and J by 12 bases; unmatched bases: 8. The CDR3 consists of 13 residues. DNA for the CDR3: TGTGCCAGCAGCTTCGCGAGGGGACAGGGAAACACCTTC. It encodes CASSFARGQGNTF.

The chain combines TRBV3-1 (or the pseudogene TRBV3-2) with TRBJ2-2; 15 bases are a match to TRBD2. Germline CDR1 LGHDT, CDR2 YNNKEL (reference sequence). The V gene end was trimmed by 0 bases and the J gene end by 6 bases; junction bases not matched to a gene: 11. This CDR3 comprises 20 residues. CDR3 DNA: TGTGCCAGCAGCCAAGAGGGACTAGCGGGAGGCCCCTCAGGGCCCGGGGAGCTGTTTTTT. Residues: CASSQEGLAGGPSGPGELFF.

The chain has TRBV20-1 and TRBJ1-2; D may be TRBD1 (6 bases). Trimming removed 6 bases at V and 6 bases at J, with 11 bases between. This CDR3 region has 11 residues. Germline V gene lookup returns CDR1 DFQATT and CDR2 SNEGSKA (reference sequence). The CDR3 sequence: CSAHRVNGYTF. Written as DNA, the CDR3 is TGCAGTGCCCACAGGGTAAATGGCTACACCTTC.

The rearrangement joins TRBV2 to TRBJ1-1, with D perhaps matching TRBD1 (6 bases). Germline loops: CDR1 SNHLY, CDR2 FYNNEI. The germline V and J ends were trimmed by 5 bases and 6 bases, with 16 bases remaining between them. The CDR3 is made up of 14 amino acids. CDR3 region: CASSYRVPNPEAFF. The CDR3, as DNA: TGTGCCAGCAGTTACAGGGTACCTAACCCTGAAGCTTTCTTT.

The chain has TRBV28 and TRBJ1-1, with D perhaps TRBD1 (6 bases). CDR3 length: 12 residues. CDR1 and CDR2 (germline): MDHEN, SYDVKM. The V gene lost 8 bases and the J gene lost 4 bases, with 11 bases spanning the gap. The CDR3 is CASGGWVTEAFF. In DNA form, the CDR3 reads TGTGCCAGCGGGGGCTGGGTCACTGAAGCTTTCTTT.

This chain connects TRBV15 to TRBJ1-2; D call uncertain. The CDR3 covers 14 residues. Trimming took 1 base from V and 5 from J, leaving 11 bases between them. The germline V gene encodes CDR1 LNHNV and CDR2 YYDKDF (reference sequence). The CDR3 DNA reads TGTGCCACCAGCAGAGTAACCCTTCGGTATGGCTACACCTTC. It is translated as CATSRVTLRYGYTF.

The CDR3 region has the DNA TGTGCCAGCCGCCAAATCCGCCTTGGGACAGGGGTCCTACGAGGAGAGACCCAGTACTTC. It encodes CASRQIRLGTGVLRGETQYF. This chain uses TRBV7-6 with TRBJ2-5; 10 bases align to TRBD1. This CDR3 has 20 amino acids. Germline V gene data show CDR1 as SGHVS and CDR2 as FNYEAQ. V was clipped by 8 bases and J by 4 bases; unmatched bases: 25.

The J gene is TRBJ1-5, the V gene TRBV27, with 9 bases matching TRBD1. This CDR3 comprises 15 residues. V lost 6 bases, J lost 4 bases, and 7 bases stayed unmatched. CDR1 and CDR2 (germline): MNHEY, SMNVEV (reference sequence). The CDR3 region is CASRGQGRGNQPQHF. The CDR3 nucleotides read TGTGCCAGCAGGGGACAGGGAAGGGGGAATCAGCCCCAGCATTTT.

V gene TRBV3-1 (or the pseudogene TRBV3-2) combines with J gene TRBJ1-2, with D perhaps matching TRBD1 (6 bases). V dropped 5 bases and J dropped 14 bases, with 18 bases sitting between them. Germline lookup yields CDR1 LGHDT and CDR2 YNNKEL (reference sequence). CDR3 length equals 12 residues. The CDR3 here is CASSRGFAIPTF. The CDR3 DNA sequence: TGTGCCAGCAGCAGGGGGTTCGCGATTCCTACCTTC.

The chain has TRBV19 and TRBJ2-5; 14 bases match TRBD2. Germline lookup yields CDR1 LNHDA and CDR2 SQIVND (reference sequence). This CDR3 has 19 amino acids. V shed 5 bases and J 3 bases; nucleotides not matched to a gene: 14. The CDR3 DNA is TGTGCCAGTAGTCCTCCACCGGGACTAGCGGGAGCGAAAAAAGAGACCCAGTACTTC. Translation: CASSPPPGLAGAKKETQYF. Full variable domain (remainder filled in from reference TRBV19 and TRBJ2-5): DGGITQSPKYLFRKEGQNVTLSCEQNLNHDAMYWYRQDPGQGLRLIYYSQIVNDFQKGDIAEGYSVSREKKESFPLTVTSAQKNPTAFYLCASSPPPGLAGAKKETQYFGPGTRLLVL.

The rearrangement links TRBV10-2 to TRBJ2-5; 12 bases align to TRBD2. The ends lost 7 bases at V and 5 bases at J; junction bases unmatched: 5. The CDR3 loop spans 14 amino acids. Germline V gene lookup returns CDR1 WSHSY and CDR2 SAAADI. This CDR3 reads CASITSGGSETQYF. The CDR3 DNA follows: TGCGCCAGCATCACTAGCGGGGGGTCGGAGACCCAGTACTTC.

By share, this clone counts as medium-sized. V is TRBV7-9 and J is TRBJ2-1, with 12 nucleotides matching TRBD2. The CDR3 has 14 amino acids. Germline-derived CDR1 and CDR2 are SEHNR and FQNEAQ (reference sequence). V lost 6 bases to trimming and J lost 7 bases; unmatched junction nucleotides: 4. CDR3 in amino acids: CASSPGTSGNEQFF. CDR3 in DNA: TGTGCCAGCAGTCCCGGGACTAGCGGGAATGAGCAGTTCTTC.

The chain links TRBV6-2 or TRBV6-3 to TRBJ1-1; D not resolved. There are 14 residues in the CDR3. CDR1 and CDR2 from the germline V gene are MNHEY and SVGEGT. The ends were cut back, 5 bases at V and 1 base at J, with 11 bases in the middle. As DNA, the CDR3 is TGTGCCAGCAGTAATGGGAGAAAGAACACTGAAGCTTTCTTT. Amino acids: CASSNGRKNTEAFF.

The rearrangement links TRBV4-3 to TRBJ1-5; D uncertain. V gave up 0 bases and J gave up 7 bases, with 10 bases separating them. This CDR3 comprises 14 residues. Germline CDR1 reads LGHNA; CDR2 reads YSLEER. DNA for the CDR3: TGCGCCAGCAGCCAAGATGATGGGGTGCAGCCCCAGCATTTT. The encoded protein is CASSQDDGVQPQHF.

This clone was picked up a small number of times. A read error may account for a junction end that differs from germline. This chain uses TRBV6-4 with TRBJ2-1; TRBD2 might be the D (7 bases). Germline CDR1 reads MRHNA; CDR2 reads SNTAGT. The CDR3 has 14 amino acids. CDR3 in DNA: TGTGCCAGCAGCGGCGGGGGCTCCCACAATGAGCAGTTCTTC. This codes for CASSGGGSHNEQFF.

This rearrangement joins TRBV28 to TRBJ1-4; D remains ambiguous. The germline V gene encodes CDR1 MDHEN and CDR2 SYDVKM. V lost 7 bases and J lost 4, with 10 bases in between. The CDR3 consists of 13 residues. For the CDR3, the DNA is TGTGCCAGCACCAGCGGGAGTAATGAAAAACTGTTTTTT. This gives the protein CASTSGSNEKLFF.